This T cell receptor beta chain was obtained from a study of glioma-infiltrating T cells after dendritic cell vaccination. This sample's time point: after dendritic cell vaccination, including at tumor progression/relapse. Germline V gives CDR1 SGHRS, CDR2 YFSETQ. V shed 4 bases and J shed 4 bases, with 13 bases lying between them. This CDR3 comprises 14 residues. Profiled with immunoSEQ multiplex PCR; TCRdb holds only in-frame clones, not every one. The data show 100,000 or so clones, around 90% seen once. Regarding the study as a whole: The cohort had few patients with full blood and tumor sets.

With respect to this clone: Its antigen remains unknown.

V is TRBV5-1 and J is TRBJ2-3, with D possibly matching TRBD1 (5 bases). The specimen comprised blood, sampled after dendritic cell vaccination. This TCR was sampled from a human donor with glioblastoma. This chain's CDR3 is CASSGDQGPDTQYF. The CDR3 DNA reads as TGCGCCAGCAGCGGGGATCAGGGCCCAGATACGCAGTATTTT.